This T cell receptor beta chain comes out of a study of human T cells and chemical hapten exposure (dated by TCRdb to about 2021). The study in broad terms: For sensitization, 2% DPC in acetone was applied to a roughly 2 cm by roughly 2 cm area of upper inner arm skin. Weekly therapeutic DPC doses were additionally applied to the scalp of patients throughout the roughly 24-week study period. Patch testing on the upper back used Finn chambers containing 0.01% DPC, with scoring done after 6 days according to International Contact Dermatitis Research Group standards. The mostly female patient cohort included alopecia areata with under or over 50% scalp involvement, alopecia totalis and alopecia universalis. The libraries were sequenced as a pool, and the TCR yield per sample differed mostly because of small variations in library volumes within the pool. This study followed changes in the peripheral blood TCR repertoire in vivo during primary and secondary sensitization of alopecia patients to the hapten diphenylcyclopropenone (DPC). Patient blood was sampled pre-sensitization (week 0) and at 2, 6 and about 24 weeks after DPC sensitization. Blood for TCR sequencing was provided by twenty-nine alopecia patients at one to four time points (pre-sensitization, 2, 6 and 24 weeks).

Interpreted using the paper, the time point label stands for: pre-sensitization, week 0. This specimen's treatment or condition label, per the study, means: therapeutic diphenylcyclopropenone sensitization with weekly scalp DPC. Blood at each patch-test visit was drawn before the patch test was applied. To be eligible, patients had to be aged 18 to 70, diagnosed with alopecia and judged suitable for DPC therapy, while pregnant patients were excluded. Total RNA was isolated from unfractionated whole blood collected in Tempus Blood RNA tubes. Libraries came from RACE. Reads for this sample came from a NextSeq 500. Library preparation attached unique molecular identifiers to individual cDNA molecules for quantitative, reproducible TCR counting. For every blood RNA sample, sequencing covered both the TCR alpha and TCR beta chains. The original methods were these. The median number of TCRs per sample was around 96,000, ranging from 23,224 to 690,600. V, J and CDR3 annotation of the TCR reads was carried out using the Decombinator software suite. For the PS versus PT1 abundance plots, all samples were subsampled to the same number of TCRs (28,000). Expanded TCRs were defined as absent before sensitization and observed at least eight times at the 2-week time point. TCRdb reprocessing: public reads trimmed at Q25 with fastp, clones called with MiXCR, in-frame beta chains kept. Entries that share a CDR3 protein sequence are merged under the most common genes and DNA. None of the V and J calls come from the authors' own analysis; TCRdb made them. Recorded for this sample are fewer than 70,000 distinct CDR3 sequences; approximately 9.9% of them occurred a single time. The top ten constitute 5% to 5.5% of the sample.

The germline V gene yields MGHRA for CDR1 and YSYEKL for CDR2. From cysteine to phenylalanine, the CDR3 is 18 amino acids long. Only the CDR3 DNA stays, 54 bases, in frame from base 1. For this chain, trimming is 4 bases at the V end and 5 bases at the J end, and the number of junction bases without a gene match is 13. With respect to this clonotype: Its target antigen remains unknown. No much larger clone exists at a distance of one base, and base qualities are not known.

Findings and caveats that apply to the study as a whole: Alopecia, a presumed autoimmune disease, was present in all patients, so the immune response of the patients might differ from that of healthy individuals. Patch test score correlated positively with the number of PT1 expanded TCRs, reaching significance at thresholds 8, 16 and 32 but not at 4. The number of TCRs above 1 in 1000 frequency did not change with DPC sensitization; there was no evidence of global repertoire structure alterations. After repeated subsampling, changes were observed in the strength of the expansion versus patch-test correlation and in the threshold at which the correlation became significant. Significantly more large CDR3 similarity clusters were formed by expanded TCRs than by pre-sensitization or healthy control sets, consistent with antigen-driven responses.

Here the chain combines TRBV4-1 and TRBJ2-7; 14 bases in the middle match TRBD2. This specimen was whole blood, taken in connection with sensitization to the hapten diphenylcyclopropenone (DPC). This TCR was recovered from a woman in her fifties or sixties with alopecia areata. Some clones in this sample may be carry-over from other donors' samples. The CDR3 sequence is CASSPLTSGRALKNEQYF. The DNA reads TGCGCCAGCAGCCCATTGACTAGCGGGAGGGCCTTGAAGAACGAGCAGTACTTC.